One sample yielded the 32 T cell receptor beta chains listed below, sequenced in a study of blood T cell repertoires in COVID-19 (TCRdb year 2020). Libraries were constructed by the immunoSEQ multiplex PCR assay. The table comes from immuneACCESS by way of TCRdb, which keeps in-frame sequences with V and J called. Part of the clones is missing from these tables; in studies checked, under half for an unresolved V gene and the rest for unknown reasons. This sample has some 340,000 clones in its table, and over 80% of those were observed once. The ten largest clones add up to around 5% of the sample. The sequenced sample was PBMCs or T cells enriched from blood (not recorded which). These receptors were obtained from a woman between 50 and 59 years old who had recovered from COVID-19.

V gene TRBV6-1 combines with J gene TRBJ2-5, with D tentatively TRBD1 (6 bases). The CDR3 contains 13 residues. Trimming removed 3 bases from V and 5 bases from J, with 10 bases in between. Germline CDR1 and CDR2: MNHNS and SASEGT. DNA of the CDR3: TGTGCCAGCAGTGACAGGGGTGCCGAGACCCAGTACTTC. Encoded protein: CASSDRGAETQYF.

This chain links TRBV19 with TRBJ1-1; D gene ambiguous. This CDR3 is 11 amino acids long. Germline lookup yields CDR1 LNHDA and CDR2 SQIVND (reference sequence). Trimming took 2 bases from V and 7 from J, leaving 5 bases between them. The DNA of the CDR3 is TGTGCCAGTAGTATAAGCTATGAAGCTTTCTTT. It specifies CASSISYEAFF. Full variable domain (remainder filled in from reference TRBV19 and TRBJ1-1): DGGITQSPKYLFRKEGQNVTLSCEQNLNHDAMYWYRQDPGQGLRLIYYSQIVNDFQKGDIAEGYSVSREKKESFPLTVTSAQKNPTAFYLCASSISYEAFFGQGTRLTVV.

The chain joins TRBV25-1 to TRBJ1-4; 12 bases are a match to TRBD1. The V gene end was trimmed by 1 base and the J gene end by 8 bases; junction bases not matched to a gene: 8. The V gene's germline CDR1 is MGHDK and CDR2 SYGVNS. This CDR3 spans 17 amino acids. Written as DNA, the CDR3 is TGTGCCAGCAGTGAATCGGGGACAGGGGGCGTTAGGGAAAAACTGTTTTTT. It yields the protein CASSESGTGGVREKLFF.

Written as DNA, the CDR3 is TGTGCCAGCTCACCACTGGGGACAGCCAAACAAGAGACCCAGTACTTC. Its protein product is CASSPLGTAKQETQYF. This chain connects TRBV18 to TRBJ2-5; 7 bases fit TRBD1. With V trimmed by 1 base and J by 2 bases, 7 bases remained unmatched. The CDR3 loop spans 16 amino acids. Germline CDR1 reads KGHSH; CDR2 reads LQKENI.

The chain couples TRBV7-9 to TRBJ2-5; possibly TRBD1 for D (6 bases). The CDR3 loop spans 16 amino acids. Germline CDR1 reads SEHNR; CDR2 reads FQNEAQ (reference sequence). The germline V and J ends were trimmed by 5 bases and 1 base, with 17 bases remaining between them. The CDR3 loop is CASSILQGGGQETQYF. CDR3 DNA sequence: TGTGCCAGCAGCATCTTACAGGGTGGGGGCCAAGAGACCCAGTACTTC.

The chain couples TRBV30 to TRBJ2-1; weak D call: TRBD1 (7 bases). This CDR3 comprises 16 residues. Per germline, CDR1 GTSNPN and CDR2 SVGIG (reference sequence). The germline V and J ends were trimmed by 0 bases and 4 bases, with 16 bases remaining between them. This CDR3 reads CAWSVGTPGGYNEQFF. As DNA, the CDR3 is TGTGCCTGGAGTGTAGGCACTCCAGGGGGGTACAATGAGCAGTTCTTC. Looking up the rest from reference TRBV30 and TRBJ2-1 gives the full variable domain: SQTIHQWPATLVQPVGSPLSLECTVEGTSNPNLYWYRQAAGRGLQLLFYSVGIGQISSEVPQNLSASRPQDRQFILSSKKLLLSDSGFYLCAWSVGTPGGYNEQFFGPGTRLTVL.

The gene calls are TRBV2 and TRBJ1-2; D may be TRBD1 (6 bases). The CDR3 runs 12 residues. Trimming stripped 6 bases from V and 5 bases from J, with 10 bases between. CDR1 and CDR2 from the germline V gene are SNHLY and FYNNEI. The CDR3 here is CASSTQGYGYTF. Here the CDR3 DNA reads TGTGCCAGCAGCACCCAGGGGTATGGCTACACCTTC.

The chain employs TRBV10-3 and TRBJ2-2, with TRBD2 matching 9 bases. Trimming took 0 bases from V and 4 from J; bases not matched to a gene: 3. The CDR3 contains 16 residues. Germline assignment: CDR1 ENHRY and CDR2 SYGVKD. The CDR3 loop reads CAISESSGSSTGELFF. The CDR3 DNA reads as TGTGCCATCAGTGAGTCTAGCGGGAGTAGCACCGGGGAGCTGTTTTTT.

This sequence joins TRBV7-2 and TRBJ1-2; possible D gene TRBD1, 6 bases. The germline gives CDR1 SGHTA, CDR2 FQGNSA. Trimming pared 5 bases from V and 6 bases from J, leaving 13 bases between. The CDR3 spans 13 residues. The CDR3 DNA reads as TGTGCCAGCAGCCCAATCGGGACAAATGGCTACACCTTC. Amino acid sequence: CASSPIGTNGYTF.

The V call is TRBV30, the J call TRBJ1-1; D not certain. Germline V gene data show CDR1 as GTSNPN and CDR2 as SVGIG (reference sequence). V lost 0 bases and J 1 base, leaving 6 bases between the germline ends. This CDR3 region has 13 residues. The CDR3: CAWSVLPNTEAFF. The DNA of the CDR3 is TGTGCCTGGAGTGTACTTCCGAACACTGAAGCTTTCTTT.

The V gene is TRBV6-5, the J gene TRBJ2-2; D possibly corresponds to TRBD2 (6 bases). CDR3 length: 14 amino acids. CDR1 is MNHEY, CDR2 SVGAGI, per germline. With 0 bases removed from V and 7 bases from J, the gap between germline ends came to 9 bases. CDR3 amino acids: CASSYSTGSGELFF. The CDR3 DNA follows: TGTGCCAGCAGTTACTCTACCGGGAGCGGGGAGCTGTTTTTT.

V is TRBV27 and J is TRBJ2-1; D possibly corresponds to TRBD2 (6 bases). Per the germline V gene, CDR1 is MNHEY and CDR2 is SMNVEV (reference sequence). The CDR3 runs to 16 residues. Trimming took off 5 bases at V and 5 bases at J, with 19 bases between the two ends. CDR3 DNA: TGTGCCAGCAGTCCGCGGGGCCTCGGGCCACACAATGAGCAGTTCTTC. Translation gives CASSPRGLGPHNEQFF.

The genes are TRBV5-1 and TRBJ2-5, with D maybe TRBD1 (6 bases). The V and J ends lost 0 bases and 1 base respectively, with 7 bases between them. This CDR3 comprises 14 residues. The germline CDR1 and CDR2 sequences are SGHRS and YFSETQ. The CDR3 sequence is CASSLGTVQETQYF. Written as DNA, the CDR3 is TGCGCCAGCAGCTTGGGGACAGTCCAAGAGACCCAGTACTTC.

The chain couples TRBV5-4 to TRBJ2-3, with D possibly matching TRBD2 (6 bases). From germline, CDR1 is SGHNT and CDR2 YYREEE (reference sequence). The CDR3 length is 16 residues. The V end was cut by 0 bases, the J end by 2 bases, with 13 bases between. The DNA of the CDR3 is TGTGCCAGCAGCTTGGCCGGAAGGGGACTCACAGATACGCAGTATTTT. It is translated as CASSLAGRGLTDTQYF. Based on the CDR3 plus reference TRBV5-4 and TRBJ2-3, the full variable domain is ETGVTQSPTHLIKTRGQQVTLRCSSQSGHNTVSWYQQALGQGPQFIFQYYREEENGRGNFPPRFSGLQFPNYSSELNVNALELDDSALYLCASSLAGRGLTDTQYFGPGTRLTVL.

J is TRBJ1-5 and V is TRBV10-3; 7 nucleotides align to TRBD1. This CDR3 has 16 residues. Losses at the gene ends were 6 bases for V and 3 bases for J; bases not matched to a gene: 11. Germline CDR1 ENHRY, CDR2 SYGVKD. For the CDR3, the DNA is TGTGCCATCAGCGACAGGGTTGGGGATTTCAATCAGCCCCAGCATTTT. Translated, it gives CAISDRVGDFNQPQHF.

The chain joins TRBV7-9 to TRBJ1-6; 7 bases agree with TRBD1. CDR3 length equals 14 residues. Germline V gene lookup returns CDR1 SEHNR and CDR2 FQNEAQ (reference sequence). V shed 6 bases, J shed 5 bases, and the junction held 4 bases outside the gene matches. CDR3 DNA: TGTGCCAGCAGGGACAGGAGCAATAATTCACCCCTCCACTTT. Amino acid sequence: CASRDRSNNSPLHF.

The V and J genes are TRBV6-5 and TRBJ2-1; tentative D call: TRBD2 (6 bases). Trimming cost V 5 bases and J 13 bases, with 15 bases left between them. The CDR3 sequence is 12 residues long. Per germline, CDR1 MNHEY and CDR2 SVGAGI. The CDR3 region has the DNA TGTGCCAGCAGTAAAACCGCGGGGCTCCAGTTCTTC. Residues: CASSKTAGLQFF.

The gene calls are TRBV6-5 and TRBJ1-2; a weak D match, TRBD1 (6 bases). Trimming removed 6 bases from V and 7 bases from J, with 12 bases in between. Germline CDR1 MNHEY, CDR2 SVGAGI. The CDR3 contains 12 residues. The CDR3 spells CASSQGRGGYTF. As DNA, the CDR3 is TGTGCCAGCAGCCAGGGCAGGGGTGGCTACACCTTC.

The rearrangement uses TRBV12-3 or TRBV12-4 and TRBJ2-1, with D possibly TRBD1 on 6 matching bases. The CDR3 runs 13 residues. V was cut by 2 bases and J by 12 bases, with 14 bases left in between. CDR3 amino acids: CASSLRSGQGQFF. Here the CDR3 DNA reads TGTGCCAGCAGTTTAAGATCGGGACAAGGGCAGTTCTTC.

The rearrangement links TRBV7-2 to TRBJ1-2, with TRBD1 identical over 7 bases. Germline V gives CDR1 SGHTA, CDR2 FQGNSA. The length of the CDR3 is 12 residues. The J segment lost 8 bases and the V segment lost 5 bases, leaving 5 bases of the junction unmatched. CDR3 in DNA: TGTGCCAGCAGCGTTAGACAGGGAGGCTACACCTTC. It specifies CASSVRQGGYTF.

This chain joins TRBV6-5 and TRBJ1-5; D possibly corresponds to TRBD1 (5 bases). Germline V lookup: CDR1 MNHEY, CDR2 SVGAGI. V shed 7 bases and J shed 6 bases, with 13 bases lying between them. The CDR3 length is 13 residues. The CDR3 loop reads CASKFAGIQPQHF. CDR3 coding DNA: TGTGCCAGCAAGTTTGCAGGGATTCAGCCCCAGCATTTT.

The CDR3 sequence: CASSELAGGSDTDTQYF. CDR3 bases: TGTGCCAGCAGTGAACTAGCGGGAGGGTCAGACACAGATACGCAGTATTTT. The V gene is TRBV2, the J gene TRBJ2-3, with 12 bases aligning to TRBD2. V was pared by 2 bases and J by 2 bases, with 5 bases of the junction left unmatched. The CDR3 is 17 amino acids. The germline V gene has CDR1 SNHLY and CDR2 FYNNEI.

The chain is built from TRBV6-5 and TRBJ2-1; 9 bases match TRBD2. CDR1 MNHEY and CDR2 SVGAGI come from the germline V gene. CDR3 size: 16 residues. V shed 4 bases, J shed 7 bases, and the junction held 11 bases outside the gene matches. This CDR3 reads CASSWVLSGGWNEQFF. CDR3 sequence (DNA): TGTGCCAGCAGTTGGGTCCTTAGCGGGGGATGGAATGAGCAGTTCTTC.

This clone has just a few counts. The CDR3 loop is CSASPGRVSTDTQYF. In DNA form, the CDR3 reads TGCAGTGCTAGTCCAGGGAGGGTGAGCACAGATACGCAGTATTTT. This chain links TRBV20-1 with TRBJ2-3, with 7 positions matching TRBD2. Losses at the gene ends were 3 bases for V and 0 bases for J; bases not matched to a gene: 6. The CDR3 is made up of 15 amino acids. CDR1 is DFQATT and CDR2 is SNEGSKA in the germline V gene (reference sequence).

A single count supports this clone. This chain uses TRBV5-5 with TRBJ1-2; D not certain. The CDR3 runs 14 residues. CDR1 is SGHKS and CDR2 is YYEKEE in the germline V gene (reference sequence). Trimming cost V 1 base and J 2 bases, with 9 bases left between them. The CDR3 is CASSLLRENYGYTF. DNA of the CDR3: TGTGCCAGCAGCTTGCTTAGGGAGAACTATGGCTACACCTTC.

This clone was recorded a few times. This same CDR3 is encoded by further DNA sequences in the sample. V and J are TRBV30 and TRBJ1-3; D possibly corresponds to TRBD1 (5 bases). With 5 bases removed from V and 0 bases from J, the gap between germline ends came to 5 bases. Germline lookup yields CDR1 GTSNPN and CDR2 SVGIG (reference sequence). The CDR3 runs to 12 residues. CDR3 sequence: CAWGHSGNTIYF. CDR3 sequence (DNA): TGTGCCTGGGGACACTCTGGAAACACCATATATTTT.

This clone was seen a few times. The genes are TRBV7-2 and TRBJ1-2, with 7 bases fitting TRBD1. V was clipped by 5 bases and J by 3 bases; unmatched bases: 6. The CDR3 is 14 residues long. The V gene's germline CDR1 is SGHTA and CDR2 FQGNSA. The CDR3 loop is CASSQHTGDYGYTF. The DNA for the CDR3 is TGTGCCAGCAGCCAACATACAGGGGACTATGGCTACACCTTC.

The rearrangement uses TRBV14 and TRBJ2-5; 9 nucleotides match TRBD1. Unmatched junction bases numbered 5, after V lost 4 bases and J lost 5 bases. The CDR3 runs 14 residues. In germline, CDR1 is SGHDN, CDR2 FVKESK. CDR3 sequence reads: CASSLDRGWETQYF. CDR3 sequence (DNA): TGTGCCAGCAGCCTGGACAGGGGTTGGGAGACCCAGTACTTC.

The chain is built from TRBV25-1 and TRBJ1-1, with D perhaps TRBD1 (5 bases). The CDR3 totals 13 residues. Germline loops: CDR1 MGHDK, CDR2 SYGVNS. V was shortened by 6 bases and J by 3 bases, with 11 bases between the two germline ends. The CDR3 DNA is TGTGCCAGCAGCGTTTGGGGGGACACTGAAGCTTTCTTT. This codes for CASSVWGDTEAFF.

This chain links TRBV30 with TRBJ1-3, with 10 bases lining up with TRBD1. The V and J ends lost 5 bases and 0 bases, in that order; junction bases with no gene match: 4. This CDR3 has 15 amino acids. Germline loops: CDR1 GTSNPN, CDR2 SVGIG (reference sequence). The CDR3 nucleotides are TGTGCCTGGGGGACAGGGGCGTCCTCTGGAAACACCATATATTTT. The encoded protein is CAWGTGASSGNTIYF.

The chain employs TRBV20-1 and TRBJ2-7; no firm D call. V was shortened by 3 bases and J by 0 bases, with 12 bases between the two germline ends. The CDR3 is 14 amino acids. In germline, CDR1 is DFQATT, CDR2 SNEGSKA (reference sequence). As DNA, the CDR3 is TGCAGTGCTAGTTTCCCGGGTCGCTCCTACGAGCAGTACTTC. Translating it yields CSASFPGRSYEQYF.

This sequence joins TRBV21-1 and TRBJ2-1; TRBD1, the D gene given by the table, was not confirmed from the DNA. TRBV21-1 is shown as a pseudogene. The CDR3 is made up of 17 amino acids. CDR3: CASSSKPTSGNYNEQFF. DNA for the CDR3: TGTGCCAGCAGCTCAAAGCCCACCTCAGGAAACTACAATGAGCAGTTCTTC.